Detailed here is one T cell receptor beta chain. Its antigen is currently not known. Per-base quality was not reported, and no clone a single base away is much larger than it. The data belong to a study of PD-L1 blockade in urothelial cancer (dated by TCRdb to between 2016 and 2019). Broadly, across the study: Therapy was started around 2014 for all patients, and atezolizumab 1,200 mg was administered intravenously every 3 weeks. About 90% of the 29 patients were males with bladder-origin urothelial cancer, and about two thirds of the roughly 30 reported a prior smoking history. Patients had an ECOG performance status of 0 or 1 and had received between 0 and 3 prior chemotherapy regimens. Blood samples were analyzed 3 weeks after the start of treatment (second dose) and 6 weeks after the start of treatment. A median of about 140,000 T cells and 80,000 to 100,000 unique TCRs was obtained from blood samples, and a median clonality of approximately 0.08 was observed. An exploratory multi-omic analysis was conducted of the somatic, immune and clinical correlates of response to PD-L1 blockade with atezolizumab in urothelial cancer. Pretreatment tumor samples, along with matched peripheral blood serially collected before and after atezolizumab treatment, were subjected to TCR sequencing. Durable clinical benefit meant progression-free survival longer than 6 months, and TCR features were also tested against progression-free and overall survival. In the same patients, whole exome sequencing and RNA sequencing of pretreatment tumors were performed in addition to TCR sequencing. Nine patients achieved durable clinical benefit and roughly 20 did not. Some 30 patients had pretreatment blood TCR-seq, about 25 had at least one posttreatment blood collection, and about 25 had tumor TCR-seq. General study outcomes and caveats: Improved progression-free and overall survival was found to be associated with pretreatment peripheral blood TCR clonality below the median. Patients with durable benefit showed greater expansion of tumor-associated TCR clones in peripheral blood 3 weeks after starting treatment (n ≈ 21, p = 0.022). Small sample size (n of about 30) and many exploratory analyses mean the results are intended to be hypothesis-generating.

The time point label for this specimen denotes: peripheral blood 6 weeks after treatment start. The cohort included under 35 patients with locally advanced or metastatic urothelial carcinoma who were treated at Memorial Sloan Kettering on a trial protocol. Peripheral blood mononuclear cells were collected pretreatment and during treatment, with between 1 and 8 total time points obtained per patient. The Qiagen DNeasy Blood extraction kit was used to purify genomic DNA from total PBMCs and tumor samples. PBMCs were collected pretreatment and during treatment, and were isolated and stored as previously described. Looking up the germline V gene yields CDR1 MNHNS and CDR2 SASEGT. The CDR3 contains 16 residues, cysteine and phenylalanine counted. This entry keeps only the CDR3 DNA: 48 bases, framed from base 1. V is reduced by 2 bases and J by 5 bases, leaving a spacing of 18 bases between them. Synthetic TCR analog templates were spiked into each PCR so that absolute template abundance could be estimated from read counts. TCRbeta CDR3 regions were amplified from genomic DNA with bias-controlled V and J gene primers using the immunoSEQ assay. Sequencing of rearranged TCRbeta segments was performed at approximately 20X coverage. The original methods were these. Clustering was used to correct sequencing errors, and CDR3s were annotated against IMGT to assign V, D and J genes. Downstream analyses used only productive TCRbeta rearrangements and left out out-of-frame or stop-codon sequences. To compute clonality, Shannon entropy was normalized by the log of the number of unique productive sequences and then subtracted from one. Fisher's exact test with Benjamini-Hochberg correction, at a threshold of adjusted p below 0.01, was used to find clones that differed between time points or between blood and tumor. Sourced from immuneACCESS, this table was stored by TCRdb with only in-frame sequences that have V and J called. A share of the clones is absent; for the studies checked, an unresolved V gene accounts for under half, and the remainder has no known explanation. V and J calls and clone size follow that table, whereas D and trimming were derived from the DNA. The sample contains roughly 100,000 clones, approximately 87% of them found a single time. The top ten clonotypes cover roughly 8% of the sample.

This clonotype originated in a man aged 65 to 79 with urothelial cancer. This chain joins TRBV6-1 to TRBJ1-1; TRBD1 might be the D gene, on 6 matching bases. The sequences come from PBMCs, collected around atezolizumab (anti-PD-L1) treatment. The nucleotides are TGTGCCAGCAGTGAAAGTGGAAGGGGGGGAGGTACTGAAGCTTTCTTT. This yields the protein CASSESGRGGGTEAFF.